These 21 T cell receptor beta chains were all obtained from the same sample, sequenced in a study of Ad26.COV2.S vaccination and SARS-CoV-2 variants. This table comes from immunoSEQ multiplex PCR, and its TCRdb copy is limited to in-frame clones, with some not included. Here the sample spans about 350,000 clones, approximately 86% being singletons. Specified treatment: 19 received Ad26.COV2.S at low or high dose, single or two shots; roughly five received placebo; per-sample allocation not given. Sampling was done on day 63 after the first vaccine or placebo injection. This material consisted of peripheral blood, taken in a trial of Ad26.COV2.S vaccine versus placebo. These receptors originate from a person aged 18-60 years who received the Ad26.COV2.S COVID-19 vaccine or a placebo.

This chain links TRBV7-9 with TRBJ1-3; D unclear. Germline V gene sequence: CDR1 SEHNR, CDR2 FQNEAQ (reference sequence). The length of the CDR3 is 15 residues. Trimming took off 5 bases at V and 1 base at J, with 12 bases between the two ends. The CDR3 DNA is TGTGCCAGCAGCGCTACTGTGATGTCTGGAAACACCATATATTTT. Translating gives CASSATVMSGNTIYF.

V is TRBV10-3 and J is TRBJ1-1; a weak D match, TRBD1 (5 bases). CDR3 size: 15 residues. V was shortened by 2 bases and J by 0 bases, with 10 bases between the two germline ends. The germline CDR1 and CDR2 sequences are ENHRY and SYGVKD. The CDR3 region is CAISEQGILNTEAFF. CDR3 DNA: TGTGCCATCAGTGAGCAGGGAATCCTGAACACTGAAGCTTTCTTT.

The CDR3 protein is CASSDPNTGELFF. CDR3 bases: TGCGCCAGCAGTGACCCGAACACCGGGGAGCTGTTTTTT. V is TRBV5-1 and J is TRBJ2-2; D not resolved. V was shortened by 5 bases and J by 0 bases, with 5 bases between the two germline ends. Germline-derived CDR1 and CDR2 are SGHRS and YFSETQ. CDR3 size: 13 residues.

The chain employs TRBV11-3 and TRBJ2-7, with 7 nucleotides matching TRBD2. Germline CDR1 is SGHNT and CDR2 is YENEEA. After removal of 5 bases from V and 2 bases from J, the junction contained 15 bases not matched to a gene. This CDR3 has 17 residues. CDR3: CASSPRERGVGTYEQYF. The CDR3 DNA sequence: TGTGCCAGCAGCCCCCGGGAACGGGGGGTAGGAACCTACGAGCAGTACTTC.

The gene calls are TRBV11-2 and TRBJ2-1; 10 bases agree with TRBD2. The CDR3 spans 17 residues. After removal of 4 bases from V and 4 bases from J, the junction contained 10 bases not matched to a gene. Per the germline V gene, CDR1 is SGHAT and CDR2 is FQNNGV. The CDR3 DNA reads as TGTGCCAGCAGCTCCATCGGGACTAGCGCCATTTACAATGAGCAGTTCTTC. Translated, it gives CASSSIGTSAIYNEQFF.

V usage is TRBV4-1 and J usage is TRBJ1-2, with TRBD1 matching over 7 bases. Germline lookup yields CDR1 MGHRA and CDR2 YSYEKL. The CDR3 is 15 amino acids. V dropped 4 bases and J dropped 5; count of bases not matched to a gene: 10. The CDR3: CASSPLSGGRYGYTF. CDR3 nucleotide sequence: TGCGCCAGCAGCCCCTTATCAGGGGGGAGGTATGGCTACACCTTC.

The genes are TRBV6-2 or TRBV6-3 and TRBJ2-7; 10 nucleotides line up with TRBD2. Germline trimming cut 4 bases from V and 9 bases from J; bases unmatched to any gene: 12. CDR1 and CDR2 from the germline V gene are MNHEY and SVGEGT. CDR3 size: 15 residues. The CDR3 coding sequence is TGTGCCAGCAGTTTTAACCTAGCGGGGGCCAGCGGGCAGTACTTC. It codes for CASSFNLAGASGQYF.

The chain uses TRBV4-1 and TRBJ2-7; 9 nucleotides match TRBD2. CDR3 size: 16 residues. V gave up 0 bases and J gave up 4 bases; unmatched junction bases: 7. The germline CDR1 and CDR2 sequences are MGHRA and YSYEKL. The CDR3 nucleotides are TGCGCCAGCAGCCAAGATGGCGGCGGGAGGGCATACGAGCAGTACTTC. Translation gives CASSQDGGGRAYEQYF.

The genes are TRBV6-2 or TRBV6-3 and TRBJ2-1; 10 bases fit TRBD2. J lost 7 bases, V lost 0 bases, and 9 bases had no gene match. From germline, CDR1 is MNHEY and CDR2 SVGEGT. This CDR3 has 17 residues. CDR3 nucleotide sequence: TGTGCCAGCAGTTACTCCCCCCTAGCGGGGGCGGTGAATGAGCAGTTCTTC. Its protein product is CASSYSPLAGAVNEQFF.

CDR3 residues: CASSLVEGIEKLFF. In DNA, the CDR3 is TGCGCCAGCAGCCTAGTGGAGGGGATTGAAAAACTGTTTTTT. The chain employs TRBV4-1 and TRBJ1-4, with a possible D match to TRBD1 (5 bases). V lost 4 bases and J 7 bases, leaving 13 bases between the germline ends. The CDR3 has 14 amino acids. The germline gives CDR1 MGHRA, CDR2 YSYEKL.

This rearrangement joins TRBV7-8 to TRBJ2-7, with TRBD2 matching 14 bases. Per germline, CDR1 SGHVS and CDR2 FQNEAQ. V lost 2 bases to trimming and J lost 3 bases; unmatched junction nucleotides: 6. The CDR3 extends over 17 amino acids. CDR3 protein: CASSLPGLAGAFYEQYF. CDR3 DNA sequence: TGTGCCAGCAGCTTACCGGGACTAGCGGGAGCCTTCTACGAGCAGTACTTC.

V gene TRBV7-2 combines with J gene TRBJ1-4; no definite D call. CDR1 and CDR2 from the germline V gene are SGHTA and FQGNSA. The CDR3 is 18 amino acids. V was clipped by 7 bases and J by 3 bases, with 24 bases between them. CDR3 sequence reads: CASTPQPGARVPNEKLFF. CDR3 nucleotides: TGTGCCAGCACCCCGCAACCTGGTGCTCGGGTCCCTAATGAAAAACTGTTTTTT.

The chain recombines TRBV28 with TRBJ1-2; the match to TRBD1 covers 7 bases. CDR1 is MDHEN, CDR2 SYDVKM, per germline. The V gene end was trimmed by 5 bases and the J gene end by 4 bases; junction bases not matched to a gene: 7. This CDR3 has 14 amino acids. The CDR3 DNA reads TGTGCCAGCAGTCCTCCATCAGGGGGCTATGGCTACACCTTC. This codes for CASSPPSGGYGYTF.

The gene calls are TRBV7-2 and TRBJ2-3; 7 nucleotides align to TRBD2. CDR3 length equals 16 residues. V shed 3 bases, J shed 2 bases, and the junction held 8 bases outside the gene matches. From germline, CDR1 is SGHTA and CDR2 FQGNSA. The CDR3 sequence: CASSFPRGRATDTQYF. As DNA, the CDR3 is TGTGCCAGCAGCTTTCCTCGGGGGAGGGCCACAGATACGCAGTATTTT.

The chain employs TRBV7-8 and TRBJ2-6; 12 bases are a match to TRBD2. V trimming: 5 bases; J trimming: 0 bases; junction bases outside the gene matches: 20. The CDR3 runs to 23 residues. Per the germline V gene, CDR1 is SGHVS and CDR2 is FQNEAQ. CDR3 region: CASSPPKTSWTSGTSSGANVLTF. In DNA form, the CDR3 reads TGTGCCAGCAGCCCACCGAAGACCTCCTGGACTAGCGGGACAAGCTCTGGGGCCAACGTCCTGACTTTC.

The chain joins TRBV6-5 to TRBJ2-6; D ambiguous. The CDR3 is made up of 13 amino acids. The ends were cut back, 7 bases at V and 0 bases at J, with 4 bases in the middle. The germline gives CDR1 MNHEY, CDR2 SVGAGI. CDR3: CASIGSGANVLTF. The CDR3, as DNA: TGTGCCAGCATTGGCTCTGGGGCCAACGTCCTGACTTTC.

The chain employs TRBV20-1 and TRBJ1-2; D remains ambiguous. Trimming pared 5 bases from V and 2 bases from J, leaving 3 bases between. This CDR3 is built from 10 residues. The V gene's germline CDR1 is DFQATT and CDR2 SNEGSKA (reference sequence). The CDR3 DNA reads TGCAGTGCTTGGAACTATGGCTACACCTTC. Its translation: CSAWNYGYTF.

This sequence joins TRBV7-2 and TRBJ1-4; the match to TRBD1 covers 7 bases. CDR1 is SGHTA, CDR2 FQGNSA, per germline. V shed 6 bases and J 0 bases; nucleotides not matched to a gene: 10. The CDR3 length is 17 residues. CDR3 residues: CASRRTGFYATNEKLFF. The DNA of the CDR3 is TGTGCCAGCAGACGGACAGGATTTTATGCAACTAATGAAAAACTGTTTTTT.

J is TRBJ1-5 and V is TRBV28, with D unclear. The length of the CDR3 is 15 residues. Trimming took off 11 bases at V and 0 bases at J, with 17 bases between the two ends. Looked up from germline, CDR1 is MDHEN and CDR2 is SYDVKM. The CDR3 loop reads CALSEPPHSNQPQHF. CDR3 bases: TGTGCCCTCTCGGAGCCACCCCATAGCAATCAGCCCCAGCATTTT.

CDR3 sequence reads: CASSTGTDFYEQYF. Written as DNA, the CDR3 is TGTGCCAGCAGCACCGGGACGGATTTCTACGAGCAGTACTTC. This chain joins TRBV6-2 or TRBV6-3 and TRBJ2-7; either TRBD1 or TRBD2 may fit D (5 bases each). Trimming shortened V by 6 bases and J by 3 bases, and 15 bases separated the two germline ends. This CDR3 comprises 14 residues. CDR1 and CDR2 from the germline V gene are MNHEY and SVGEGT.

The rearrangement joins TRBV10-3 to TRBJ2-6; the match to TRBD2 covers 7 bases. J lost 0 bases, V lost 7 bases, and 6 bases had no gene match. The CDR3 length is 16 residues. Per the germline V gene, CDR1 is ENHRY and CDR2 is SYGVKD. The CDR3 here is CAITPGGNSGANVLTF. The CDR3 DNA reads as TGTGCCATCACCCCCGGGGGGAACTCTGGGGCCAACGTCCTGACTTTC.